Listed here are 25 T cell receptor beta chains from one sample, sequenced in a study of chemoradiotherapy in HPV16-positive cancers. Only in-frame clones appear in the TCRdb table, and some are missing; sequencing was by immunoSEQ multiplex PCR. The sample includes 65,000 to 80,000 clones, 88% of them seen just once. This sample comprised blood, obtained from a patient who underwent chemoradiotherapy. Receptors originate from a human donor with HPV-associated anogenital cancer.

The chain links TRBV27 to TRBJ2-3; maybe TRBD2 (5 bases). Germline CDR1 and CDR2: MNHEY and SMNVEV (reference sequence). The V end was cut by 6 bases, the J end by 1 base, with 23 bases between. The CDR3 consists of 18 residues. The CDR3, as DNA: TGTGCCAGCAGCCCCTCTGCGAGGGCGACCTTCGGCACAGATACGCAGTATTTT. It translates to CASSPSARATFGTDTQYF.

The chain employs TRBV18 and TRBJ1-6; D is ambiguous. Trimming pared 0 bases from V and 9 bases from J, leaving 9 bases between. This CDR3 comprises 14 residues. Per the germline V gene, CDR1 is KGHSH and CDR2 is LQKENI. CDR3 sequence: CASSPPVLGSPLHF. The CDR3 DNA is TGTGCCAGCTCACCACCGGTCCTGGGTTCACCCCTCCACTTT.

The V call is TRBV19, the J call TRBJ1-5, with TRBD1 matching 8 bases. This CDR3 spans 15 amino acids. V lost 5 bases and J lost 7; bases outside the gene matches: 10. CDR1 and CDR2 (germline): LNHDA, SQIVND (reference sequence). CDR3 amino acids: CASSPPQGAGQPQHF. The CDR3 nucleotides are TGTGCCAGTAGTCCACCGCAGGGGGCGGGACAGCCCCAGCATTTT.

This clone has only a few counts. V usage is TRBV7-8 and J usage is TRBJ1-2, with unresolved D. CDR3 size: 13 residues. Trimming removed 0 bases from V and 5 bases from J, with 7 bases in between. The V gene's germline CDR1 is SGHVS and CDR2 FQNEAQ. CDR3 in DNA: TGTGCCAGCAGCTTAGCGATAGAGTATGGCTACACCTTC. Translated: CASSLAIEYGYTF.

The chain employs TRBV11-3 and TRBJ2-2; TRBD2 matches at 7 bases. CDR1 and CDR2 (germline): SGHNT, YENEEA. The J segment lost 3 bases and the V segment lost 5 bases, leaving 9 bases of the junction unmatched. The CDR3 totals 16 residues. The CDR3 loop is CASSDTWAGDTGELFF. Here the CDR3 DNA reads TGTGCCAGCAGCGACACGTGGGCGGGGGACACCGGGGAGCTGTTTTTT.

J is TRBJ2-2 and V is TRBV11-2; no reliable D call. Germline values: CDR1 SGHAT, CDR2 FQNNGV. V was trimmed by 1 base and J by 4 bases, leaving 7 bases between them. The CDR3 loop spans 14 amino acids. The CDR3 nucleotides are TGTGCCAGCAGCTTAGGCACTTTCACCGGGGAGCTGTTTTTT. This encodes CASSLGTFTGELFF.

V is TRBV11-2 and J is TRBJ2-3, with 9 bases identical to TRBD2. Trimming cost V 6 bases and J 7 bases; bases outside gene matches: 17. Germline-derived CDR1 and CDR2 are SGHAT and FQNNGV. The CDR3 totals 17 residues. CDR3 residues: CASSSVRGGAEVYTQYF. In DNA, the CDR3 is TGTGCCAGCAGTTCGGTCCGCGGGGGGGCCGAGGTTTATACGCAGTATTTT.

The chain is built from TRBV28 and TRBJ1-5, with 7 bases identical to TRBD1. The germline gives CDR1 MDHEN, CDR2 SYDVKM. The CDR3 loop spans 15 amino acids. V dropped 6 bases and J dropped 1; count of bases not matched to a gene: 6. CDR3 nucleotide sequence: TGTGCCAGCAGCCCGGGACAGTTCAGCAATCAGCCCCAGCATTTT. This sequence encodes CASSPGQFSNQPQHF.

V and J are TRBV5-5 and TRBJ1-3; D unclear. CDR1 is SGHKS and CDR2 is YYEKEE in the germline V gene (reference sequence). The CDR3 sequence is 15 residues long. V gave up 4 bases and J gave up 4 bases, with 15 bases separating them. CDR3: CASSVDRDSGNTIYF. DNA of the CDR3: TGTGCCAGCAGCGTGGACCGGGATTCAGGAAACACCATATATTTT.

V and J are TRBV5-6 and TRBJ1-2, with TRBD1 identical over 10 bases. V was clipped by 1 base and J by 6 bases; unmatched bases: 6. This CDR3 is 15 amino acids long. Germline V gives CDR1 SGHDT, CDR2 YYEEEE. For the CDR3, the DNA is TGTGCCAGCAGCTTGCGGGGCGGGACAGGGGATGGCTACACCTTC. It encodes CASSLRGGTGDGYTF.

Here the CDR3 DNA reads TGTGCCAGCAGTCCCCGGGGGTTGGGAGATACTGAAGCTTTCTTT. Translating gives CASSPRGLGDTEAFF. This sequence joins TRBV6-5 and TRBJ1-1; maybe TRBD1 (5 bases). Germline V gene lookup returns CDR1 MNHEY and CDR2 SVGAGI. The V end lost 5 bases, the J end lost 5 bases, and 18 bases lay between the germline ends. The length of the CDR3 is 15 residues.

The V and J genes are TRBV19 and TRBJ1-5; 8 nucleotides align to TRBD1. Germline V gene lookup returns CDR1 LNHDA and CDR2 SQIVND (reference sequence). J gave up 5 bases and V 5 bases, and 8 bases lay outside the gene matches. CDR3 length: 15 amino acids. The CDR3 spells CASSVPTGADQPQHF. The CDR3 nucleotides read TGTGCCAGTAGTGTCCCGACAGGGGCTGATCAGCCCCAGCATTTT.

CDR3 amino acids: CASSESGGLGYTQYF. The CDR3 coding sequence is TGTGCCAGCAGTGAAAGCGGGGGGCTCGGGTATACGCAGTATTTT. V usage is TRBV28 and J usage is TRBJ2-3, with 9 nucleotides matching TRBD2. The CDR3 contains 15 residues. The V gene's germline CDR1 is MDHEN and CDR2 SYDVKM. V dropped 5 bases and J dropped 7; count of bases not matched to a gene: 10.

V usage is TRBV5-4 and J usage is TRBJ2-1, with 12 bases lining up with TRBD2. The CDR3 sequence is 16 residues long. The trim removed 4 bases at V and 8 bases at J, leaving 10 bases unmatched. Germline values: CDR1 SGHNT, CDR2 YYREEE (reference sequence). The CDR3 sequence: CASSLRLAGARDEQFF. CDR3 DNA sequence: TGTGCCAGCAGCCTAAGACTAGCGGGGGCCCGAGATGAGCAGTTCTTC.

V usage is TRBV9 and J usage is TRBJ2-1; 10 bases fit TRBD2. Per the germline V gene, CDR1 is SGDLS and CDR2 is YYNGEE. CDR3 size: 17 residues. With V trimmed by 0 bases and J by 3 bases, 6 bases remained unmatched. The CDR3 spells CASSVALAGGGYNEQFF. Here the CDR3 DNA reads TGTGCCAGCAGCGTAGCTTTAGCGGGAGGTGGCTACAATGAGCAGTTCTTC.

The gene calls are TRBV6-1 and TRBJ1-4; D is undetermined. Germline assignment: CDR1 MNHNS and CDR2 SASEGT. CDR3 length equals 14 residues. Trimming removed 7 bases from V and 3 bases from J, with 12 bases in between. As DNA, the CDR3 is TGTGCCAGCAAGGGCACAGTCTCTAATGAAAAACTGTTTTTT. The encoded protein is CASKGTVSNEKLFF.

The chain combines TRBV2 with TRBJ2-5; 10 nucleotides line up with TRBD2. Germline V gene sequence: CDR1 SNHLY, CDR2 FYNNEI. V lost 7 bases, J lost 5 bases, and 7 bases stayed unmatched. CDR3 length equals 14 residues. The CDR3: CASNLAGAWETQYF. CDR3 nucleotide sequence: TGTGCCAGCAACCTAGCGGGAGCGTGGGAGACCCAGTACTTC. The complete variable domain, with remaining parts taken from reference TRBV2 and TRBJ2-5, reads EPEVTQTPSHQVTQMGQEVILRCVPISNHLYFYWYRQILGQKVEFLVSFYNNEISEKSEIFDDQFSVERPDGSNFTLKIRSTKLEDSAMYFCASNLAGAWETQYFGPGTRLLVL.

This clone was seen just once. The gene calls are TRBV5-4 and TRBJ2-1; no firm D call. Trimming cost V 3 bases and J 0 bases, with 16 bases left between them. Germline V lookup: CDR1 SGHNT, CDR2 YYREEE (reference sequence). The CDR3 extends over 17 amino acids. CDR3 DNA: TGTGCCAGCAGCTCTTCCATCGGGTCACCCTCCTACAATGAGCAGTTCTTC. Translation: CASSSSIGSPSYNEQFF.

The rearrangement links TRBV4-1 to TRBJ2-7; a weak D match, TRBD2 (6 bases). CDR3 length: 15 amino acids. The V gene lost 0 bases and the J gene lost 3 bases, with 12 bases spanning the gap. Germline V lookup: CDR1 MGHRA, CDR2 YSYEKL. CDR3 loop: CASSQDGAGNYEQYF. CDR3 DNA: TGCGCCAGCAGCCAAGATGGCGCGGGAAACTACGAGCAGTACTTC.

This chain joins TRBV18 and TRBJ1-4; 7 positions match TRBD1. The CDR3 spans 15 residues. Germline V gene sequence: CDR1 KGHSH, CDR2 LQKENI. With 3 bases clipped from V and 5 bases from J, the junction kept 6 bases outside the gene matches. In DNA, the CDR3 is TGTGCCAGCTCACCGTCCCGGGACAGCAATGAAAAACTGTTTTTT. As protein: CASSPSRDSNEKLFF.

This clone was detected a few times. Other nucleotide sequences in the sample specify the same CDR3. The V gene is TRBV7-9, the J gene TRBJ2-7, with no clear D. V lost 5 bases to trimming and J lost 0 bases, with 5 bases between them. The length of the CDR3 is 12 residues. Looked up from germline, CDR1 is SEHNR and CDR2 is FQNEAQ (reference sequence). The CDR3, as DNA: TGTGCCAGCAGCCTGAGCTCCTACGAGCAGTACTTC. Translated: CASSLSSYEQYF.

The chain uses TRBV28 and TRBJ1-1; D not certain. CDR1 is MDHEN, CDR2 SYDVKM, per germline. The CDR3 covers 14 residues. V was trimmed by 3 bases and J by 0 bases, leaving 8 bases between them. CDR3 bases: TGTGCCAGCAGTTTGAGGAACATGAACACTGAAGCTTTCTTT. Translation gives CASSLRNMNTEAFF.

V gene TRBV5-1 combines with J gene TRBJ1-4, with D unclear. Germline CDR1 is SGHRS and CDR2 is YFSETQ. V was shortened by 5 bases and J by 0 bases, with 8 bases between the two germline ends. The CDR3 totals 14 residues. Here the CDR3 reads CASRSLATNEKLFF. In DNA form, the CDR3 reads TGCGCCAGCAGGAGTCTAGCAACTAATGAAAAACTGTTTTTT.

In its sample, this clone was seen once. The chain uses TRBV28 and TRBJ2-7; D gene ambiguous. This CDR3 has 14 amino acids. The germline V and J ends were trimmed by 3 bases and 0 bases, with 9 bases remaining between them. Germline V gene sequence: CDR1 MDHEN, CDR2 SYDVKM. The CDR3 DNA reads TGTGCCAGCAGTTTTAAGAGGTTCTCCTACGAGCAGTACTTC. Protein: CASSFKRFSYEQYF.

This sequence joins TRBV10-3 and TRBJ1-2; 7 positions agree with TRBD1. Per germline, CDR1 ENHRY and CDR2 SYGVKD. CDR3 size: 14 residues. With 6 bases clipped from V and 3 bases from J, the junction kept 7 bases outside the gene matches. CDR3 DNA sequence: TGTGCCATCAGACCACAGGGGAAGGACTATGGCTACACCTTC. Protein product: CAIRPQGKDYGYTF.